What follows describes a single T cell receptor (beta chain). Its target antigen remains unknown. There are no base qualities to consult, and no much larger clone falls within one base. Trimming takes 2 bases from V and 1 base from J, and the germline ends sit 11 bases apart. CDR1 LNHNV and CDR2 YYDKDF are derived from the germline V gene (reference sequence). CDR3 length: 15 amino acids, cysteine to phenylalanine. Only CDR3 DNA is held: 45 bases, read in frame from base 1. Explained via the paper, the time point label denotes: about 28 days (+/-7) after the second vaccine dose. AZD1222 recipients given second doses at about 4 weeks or at about 12 weeks were pooled, since spike-specific TCR depth and breadth were not found to differ between the two schedules. Vaccinee samples came from UK trials COV001 and COV002, including a single-blind randomized controlled phase 2/3 trial of AZD1222 (ChAdOx1 nCoV-19) in healthy adults. For TCRbeta chain sequencing, PBMC samples from trial participants were taken at day 0 and at day 28 after the second dose.

The CDR3 regions of human TCRbeta chains were subjected to immunosequencing. The published analysis was carried out like this. Repertoire TCRs were checked for matches against a reference library of SARS-CoV-2-specific TCRs that had been generated using the MIRA antigen-specificity platform. Breadth was defined as the fraction of unique TCRs that were SARS-CoV-2-associated, and depth was defined as the fraction of total T cells that were SARS-CoV-2-associated. Using the MIRA data, each spike-specific TCR was assigned both to the spike region to which the TCR was reactive and to a CD4 or CD8 class. Log10-transformed breadth and depth values were compared by one-way ANOVA with Sidak's multiple comparisons tests. Sourced from immuneACCESS, this table was stored by TCRdb with only in-frame sequences that have V and J called. A share of the clones is absent; for the studies checked, an unresolved V gene accounts for under half, and the remainder has no known explanation. The V and J calls and the clone size are those of that table, but D and trimming were determined from the DNA. A total of 150,000 to 190,000 clones appear in this sample, 85% to 90% of them only once. The ten largest make up roughly 9.7% of the sample.

The data stem from a study of T cell responses to AZD1222 COVID-19 vaccine (dated by TCRdb to the early 2020s). Looking at the study overall: A total of around 240 trial participants underwent TCR sequencing, of whom about 210 had received two doses of AZD1222 and around 26 had received two doses of the MenACWY control vaccine. Trial participants were enrolled by age into subgroups of 18-55, 56-69 and 70-plus years, and 148, 28 and 57 TCR-sequenced participants, respectively, were included in these subgroups. The study at large found these results: Because no samples from the day 14 peak response were available, repertoires could be characterized only after the peak T cell response. The vaccine-associated CD4 TCRs covered the entire spike protein, and the dominant responses fell in regions 160-218 and 743-854. A significant rise in spike-specific TCR breadth and depth was observed after two AZD1222 doses relative to day 0 and relative to MenACWY recipients. In the small 56-69-year group, the increase in depth fell short of significance, most likely because of low power. Reportedly, close to half of the unique spike-specific TCRs recognized epitopes lying outside the regions that are mutated in the B.1.351 and B.1.1.7 variants. Participants were mostly white British and included more females than males, and it was suggested by the authors that clonal diversity may have been underestimated. Conclusions about previously exposed vaccinees are limited, since just 6 or 7 AZD1222 recipients were seropositive for SARS-CoV-2 at baseline.

In this chain, TRBV15 is recombined with TRBJ1-1, with the D gene not confidently named. The sample here was peripheral blood, taken 28 days after the second AZD1222 dose. The sequence was obtained from an adult who received the AZD1222 COVID-19 vaccine. The DNA sequence is TGTGCCACCAGCAGATCCACTACCCAGAACACTGAAGCTTTCTTT. It translates to CATSRSTTQNTEAFF.